This T cell receptor (beta chain) was obtained from a study of blood T cell repertoires in COVID-19. Study-wide context: Researchers got acute and convalescent COVID-19 samples from the United States, Italy and Spain.

Recruitment covered some 25 US areas and drew participants whose ages spanned roughly 18 to 100 years. Self-reported history from a screening survey and questionnaire set each donor's cohort. Authors' data handling: Estimation of nucleated cell counts was performed using reference gene primer amplification. The table came from immunoSEQ multiplex PCR; TCRdb's copy has only in-frame clones and leaves some out. That table gives V, J and clone size, and the DNA gave D and trimming. The table lists 180,000 or so clones, 86% of them singletons. Deletions cut 8 bases from V and 11 bases from J, with 16 bases between. Germline V gene sequence: CDR1 MDHEN, CDR2 SYDVKM. CDR3 length: 12 residues.

The chain recombines TRBV28 with TRBJ1-5; TRBD1 might be the D (5 bases). Sequencing was done on a sample of PBMCs or T cells enriched from blood (not recorded which). The TCR sequence derives from a woman in her twenties or thirties who had recovered from COVID-19. This CDR3 reads CASEAQGLAQHF. Here the CDR3 DNA reads TGTGCCAGCGAAGCCCAGGGTCTAGCCCAGCATTTT.